The following is a TCR beta chain sequence with its context. The antigen is undetermined. This record comes from a study of T cell responses to AZD1222 COVID-19 vaccine. The study's findings and limits: Distributed over spike, vaccine-associated CD4 TCRs predominated at 160-218 and 743-854. The donor group comprised mostly white British people and more females; the analysis possibly underestimated clonal diversity.

This CDR3 comprises 16 residues. Per the germline V gene, CDR1 is LGHDT and CDR2 is YNNKEL (reference sequence). V trimming: 0 bases; J trimming: 8 bases; junction bases outside the gene matches: 9. The protocol was immunoSEQ multiplex PCR, while the TCRdb copy is restricted to in-frame clones and leaves out a portion. The table has 140,000 or so clones, roughly nine tenths seen once. The source is an adult in good health. This specimen consisted of peripheral blood, obtained on day 0 of AZD1222 vaccination. This chain joins TRBV3-1 (or the pseudogene TRBV3-2) and TRBJ1-2; 10 positions agree with TRBD1. DNA for the CDR3: TGTGCCAGCAGCCAAGATTTCGACAGGGGGCGTGGAGGCTACACCTTC. Translation gives CASSQDFDRGRGGYTF.